The text below deals with one T cell receptor beta chain. The CDR3 is 13 residues long. V was cut by 8 bases and J by 5 bases, with 16 bases left in between. Per the authors' pipeline: Counts of nucleated cells, estimated from reference gene primer amplification, were obtained. Profiled with immunoSEQ multiplex PCR; TCRdb holds only in-frame clones, not every one. V, J and clone size reflect that table, while D and trimming were determined from the DNA. This sample has roughly 86,000 clones, with around 87% found just once. This entry comes from a study of blood T cell repertoires in COVID-19. Study overall: Acute and convalescent COVID-19 specimens originated in the United States, Italy and Spain. T cells, B-cell-depleted T cells, or PBMCs provided the cDNA or gDNA that served as material.

The receptor comes from a middle-aged man with acute or convalescent COVID-19. The sequenced sample consisted of peripheral blood. This chain joins TRBV12-3 or TRBV12-4 and TRBJ2-7; D might be TRBD2 (6 bases). Here the CDR3 DNA reads TGTGCCAGCCGAACCGCTGCGGGGCACGAGCAGTACTTC. This translates into CASRTAAGHEQYF.